This T cell receptor beta chain stems from a study of regulatory T cells in long-lasting Graves disease. At the level of the study: Graves' patients diagnosed newly had used antithyroid drugs under 3 months.

CDR1 is SGDLS, CDR2 YYNGEE, per germline. Trimming took 0 bases from V and 8 from J, leaving 17 bases between them. This CDR3 region has 15 residues. Through Arm-PCR of CDR3 regions and iRepertoire HTBI primers, TCR beta libraries were built. MiXCR was run by TCRdb on the multiplex PCR reads, yielding one entry per CDR3 protein. The sample contains fewer than 650,000 distinct CDR3 sequences, more than 15% of which appear only once. Described time point: newly diagnosed GD, antithyroid drugs for less than 3 months. With RNA extracted from PBMCs as input, the TCR library was made. These same records also appear under a second study, on T cells in Graves' hyperthyroidism and ophthalmopathy. From that paper: First-round RT-PCR of the TCR CDR3 relied on the HTBI primer set.

This specimen was peripheral blood mononuclear cells (PBMCs), taken at new diagnosis, from a patient treated with antithyroid drugs. The chain joins TRBV9 to TRBJ1-2; D gene uncertain. The sequence was collected from a man between 18 and 35 years old with Graves disease. CDR3 in DNA: TGTGCCAGCAGCGTAGTTATAAGGGTCTGGAGGGGCTACACCTTC. Its protein is CASSVVIRVWRGYTF.